This T cell receptor (beta chain) was obtained from a study of T cells in Graves' hyperthyroidism and ophthalmopathy. Overall study findings and caveats: Ophthalmopathy was identified by the model a median roughly six months ahead of onset.

Orbital computed tomography and thyroid ultrasound, together with serum TRAb and thyroxine and clinical symptoms, were used for diagnoses. Details on this clonotype: Its matching antigen is unknown.

Researchers amplified the TCR beta CDR3 regions from RNA transcripts. TCR CDR3 underwent first-round RT-PCR with the HTBI primer set. TCRdb itself ran the multiplex PCR reads through MiXCR, one entry per CDR3 protein. This sample has hundreds of thousands of distinct CDR3 sequences; about 16% occur once, and the top ten carry about 3.8%. The V gene lost 3 bases and the J gene lost 0 bases, with 12 bases spanning the gap. CDR3 length equals 15 residues. Germline V lookup: CDR1 SGHAT, CDR2 FQNNGV. The sequencing sample was made of blood. This TCR came from a woman younger than 45 with Graves' hyperthyroidism. V and J are TRBV11-2 and TRBJ2-7; D might be TRBD1 (5 bases). In DNA form, the CDR3 reads TGTGCCAGCAGCTTTAGCAGGGTACTCTCCTACGAGCAGTACTTC. This sequence encodes CASSFSRVLSYEQYF.